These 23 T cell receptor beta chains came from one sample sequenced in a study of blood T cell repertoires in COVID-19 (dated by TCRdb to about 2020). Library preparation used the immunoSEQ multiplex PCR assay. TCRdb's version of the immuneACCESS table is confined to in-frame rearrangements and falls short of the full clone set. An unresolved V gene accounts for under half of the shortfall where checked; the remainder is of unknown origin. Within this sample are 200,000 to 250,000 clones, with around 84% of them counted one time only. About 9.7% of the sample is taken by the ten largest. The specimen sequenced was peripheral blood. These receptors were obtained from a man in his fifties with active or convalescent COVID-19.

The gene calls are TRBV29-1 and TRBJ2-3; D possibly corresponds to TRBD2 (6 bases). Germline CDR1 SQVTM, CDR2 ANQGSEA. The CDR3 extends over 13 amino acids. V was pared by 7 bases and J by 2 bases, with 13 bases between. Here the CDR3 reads CSAAGTVTDTQYF. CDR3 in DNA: TGCAGCGCTGCGGGGACCGTCACAGATACGCAGTATTTT.

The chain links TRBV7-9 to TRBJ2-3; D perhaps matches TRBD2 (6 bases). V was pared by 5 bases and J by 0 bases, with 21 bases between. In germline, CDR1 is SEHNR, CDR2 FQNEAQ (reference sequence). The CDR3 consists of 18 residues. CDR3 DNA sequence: TGTGCCAGCAGCCAACTGAGATTGCTAGCGACTAGCACAGATACGCAGTATTTT. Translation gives CASSQLRLLATSTDTQYF.

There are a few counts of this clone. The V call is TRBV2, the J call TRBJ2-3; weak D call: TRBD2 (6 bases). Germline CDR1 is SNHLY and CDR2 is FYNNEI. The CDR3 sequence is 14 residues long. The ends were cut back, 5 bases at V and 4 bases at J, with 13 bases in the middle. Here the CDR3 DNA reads TGTGCCAGCAGTCCTCGACTAGGGGCAGATACGCAGTATTTT. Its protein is CASSPRLGADTQYF.

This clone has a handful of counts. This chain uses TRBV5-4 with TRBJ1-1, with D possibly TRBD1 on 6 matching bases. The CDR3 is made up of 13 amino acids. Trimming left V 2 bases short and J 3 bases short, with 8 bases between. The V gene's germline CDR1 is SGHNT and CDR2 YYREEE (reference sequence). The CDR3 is CASSFNRDTEAFF. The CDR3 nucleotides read TGTGCCAGCAGCTTCAACAGGGACACTGAAGCTTTCTTT. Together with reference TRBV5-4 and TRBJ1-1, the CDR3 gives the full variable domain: ETGVTQSPTHLIKTRGQQVTLRCSSQSGHNTVSWYQQALGQGPQFIFQYYREEENGRGNFPPRFSGLQFPNYSSELNVNALELDDSALYLCASSFNRDTEAFFGQGTRLTVV.

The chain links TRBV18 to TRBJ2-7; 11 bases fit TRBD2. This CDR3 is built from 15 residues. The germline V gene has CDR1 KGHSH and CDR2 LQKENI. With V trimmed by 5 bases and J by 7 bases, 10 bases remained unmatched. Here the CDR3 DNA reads TGTGCCAGCTCAACTAGCGGGAGCCCGACGGGGGAGCAGTACTTC. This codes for CASSTSGSPTGEQYF.

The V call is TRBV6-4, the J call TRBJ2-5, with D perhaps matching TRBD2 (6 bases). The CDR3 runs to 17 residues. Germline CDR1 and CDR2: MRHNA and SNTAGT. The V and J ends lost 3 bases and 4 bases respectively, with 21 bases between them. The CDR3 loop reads CASSDPSVSLNLETQYF. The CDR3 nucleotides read TGTGCCAGCAGTGATCCTAGCGTTTCATTAAACTTAGAGACCCAGTACTTC.

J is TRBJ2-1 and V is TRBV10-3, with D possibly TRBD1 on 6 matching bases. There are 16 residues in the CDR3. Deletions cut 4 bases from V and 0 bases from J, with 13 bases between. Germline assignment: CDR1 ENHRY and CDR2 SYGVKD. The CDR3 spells CAISAPRGSSYNEQFF. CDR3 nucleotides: TGTGCCATCAGTGCTCCAAGGGGGAGCTCCTACAATGAGCAGTTCTTC.

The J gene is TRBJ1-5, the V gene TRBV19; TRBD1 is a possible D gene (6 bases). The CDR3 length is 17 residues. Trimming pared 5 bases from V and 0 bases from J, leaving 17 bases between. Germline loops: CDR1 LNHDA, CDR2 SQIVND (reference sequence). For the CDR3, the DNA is TGTGCCAGTAGTCCCCCCCGGACAGATTATAGCAATCAGCCCCAGCATTTT. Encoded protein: CASSPPRTDYSNQPQHF.

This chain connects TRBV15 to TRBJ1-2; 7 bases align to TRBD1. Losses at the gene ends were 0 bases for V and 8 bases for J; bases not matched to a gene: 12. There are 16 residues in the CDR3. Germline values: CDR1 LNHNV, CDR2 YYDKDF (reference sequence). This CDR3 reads CATSRDGRDSRSGYTF. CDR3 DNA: TGTGCCACCAGCAGAGATGGTCGGGACAGCAGGTCCGGCTACACCTTC.

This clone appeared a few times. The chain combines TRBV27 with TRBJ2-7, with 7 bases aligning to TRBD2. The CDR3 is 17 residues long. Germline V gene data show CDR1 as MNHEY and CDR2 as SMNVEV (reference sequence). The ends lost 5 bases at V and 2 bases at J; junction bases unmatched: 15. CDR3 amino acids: CASSPNRWEGRAYEQYF. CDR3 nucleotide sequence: TGTGCCAGCAGTCCCAACAGATGGGAGGGCCGGGCCTACGAGCAGTACTTC.

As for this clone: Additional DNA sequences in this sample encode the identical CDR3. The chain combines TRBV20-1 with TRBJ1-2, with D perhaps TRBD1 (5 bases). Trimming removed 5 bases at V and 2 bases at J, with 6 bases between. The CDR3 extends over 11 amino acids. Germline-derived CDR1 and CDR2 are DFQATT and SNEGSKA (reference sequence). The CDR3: CSARQNYGYTF. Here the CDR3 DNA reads TGCAGTGCTCGACAGAACTATGGCTACACCTTC.

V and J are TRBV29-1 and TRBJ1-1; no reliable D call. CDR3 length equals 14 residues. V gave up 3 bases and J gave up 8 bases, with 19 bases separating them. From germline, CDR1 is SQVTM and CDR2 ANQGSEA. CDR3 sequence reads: CSVEEARLAREAFF. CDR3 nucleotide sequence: TGCAGCGTTGAGGAGGCCCGACTCGCGCGGGAAGCTTTCTTT.

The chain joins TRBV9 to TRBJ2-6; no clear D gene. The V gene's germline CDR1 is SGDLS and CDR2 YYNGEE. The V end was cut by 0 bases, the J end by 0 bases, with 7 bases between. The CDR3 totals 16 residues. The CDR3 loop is CASSVALHSGANVLTF. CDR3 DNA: TGTGCCAGCAGCGTAGCTTTACACTCTGGGGCCAACGTCCTGACTTTC.

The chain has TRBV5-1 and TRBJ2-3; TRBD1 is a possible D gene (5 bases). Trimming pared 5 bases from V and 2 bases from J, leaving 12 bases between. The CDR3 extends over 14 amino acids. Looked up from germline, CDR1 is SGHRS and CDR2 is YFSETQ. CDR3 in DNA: TGCGCCAGCAGTCAGGGCGGCCCCACAGATACGCAGTATTTT. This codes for CASSQGGPTDTQYF.

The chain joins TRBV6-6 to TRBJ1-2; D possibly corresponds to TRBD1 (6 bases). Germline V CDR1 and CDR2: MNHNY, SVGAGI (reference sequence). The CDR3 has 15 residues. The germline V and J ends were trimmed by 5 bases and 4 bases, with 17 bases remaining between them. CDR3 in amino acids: CASSTTYTGRYGYTF. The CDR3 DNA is TGTGCCAGCAGTACCACCTATACAGGGCGCTATGGCTACACCTTC.

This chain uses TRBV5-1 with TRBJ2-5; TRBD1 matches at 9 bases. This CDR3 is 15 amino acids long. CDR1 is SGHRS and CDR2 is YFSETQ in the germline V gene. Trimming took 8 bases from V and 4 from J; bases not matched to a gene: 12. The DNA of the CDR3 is TGCGCCAGTAATACCGGGACAGGGTACGGAGAGACCCAGTACTTC. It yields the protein CASNTGTGYGETQYF.

CDR3 nucleotides: TGTGCCAGCAGCTTAGCCCCGGGACTAGCGGGAGATAATGCCTACAATGAGCAGTTCTTC. Protein: CASSLAPGLAGDNAYNEQFF. The chain recombines TRBV7-8 with TRBJ2-1; TRBD2 matches at 14 bases. The V and J ends lost 0 bases and 2 bases, in that order; junction bases with no gene match: 9. The CDR3 runs to 20 residues. The germline V gene has CDR1 SGHVS and CDR2 FQNEAQ.

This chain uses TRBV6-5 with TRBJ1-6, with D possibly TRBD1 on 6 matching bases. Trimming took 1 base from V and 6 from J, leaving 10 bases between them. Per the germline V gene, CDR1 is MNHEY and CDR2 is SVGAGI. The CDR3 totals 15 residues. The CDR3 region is CASSYLQGSNSPLHF. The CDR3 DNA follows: TGTGCCAGCAGTTACTTACAGGGATCTAATTCACCCCTCCACTTT.

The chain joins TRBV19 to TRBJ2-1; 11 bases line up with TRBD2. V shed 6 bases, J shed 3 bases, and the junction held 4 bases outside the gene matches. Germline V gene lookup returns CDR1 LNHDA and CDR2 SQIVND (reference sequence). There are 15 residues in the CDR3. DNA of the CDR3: TGTGCCAGTAGACTCGGGACTAGCGGCTACAATGAGCAGTTCTTC. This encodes CASRLGTSGYNEQFF. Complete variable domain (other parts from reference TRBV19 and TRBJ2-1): DGGITQSPKYLFRKEGQNVTLSCEQNLNHDAMYWYRQDPGQGLRLIYYSQIVNDFQKGDIAEGYSVSREKKESFPLTVTSAQKNPTAFYLCASRLGTSGYNEQFFGPGTRLTVL.

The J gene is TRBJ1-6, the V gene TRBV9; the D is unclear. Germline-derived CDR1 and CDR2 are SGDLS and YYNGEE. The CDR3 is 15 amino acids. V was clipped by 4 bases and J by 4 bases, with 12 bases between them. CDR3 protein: CASSLRSGYNSPLHF. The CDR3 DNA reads TGTGCCAGCAGCCTTCGGTCGGGGTATAATTCACCCCTCCACTTT.

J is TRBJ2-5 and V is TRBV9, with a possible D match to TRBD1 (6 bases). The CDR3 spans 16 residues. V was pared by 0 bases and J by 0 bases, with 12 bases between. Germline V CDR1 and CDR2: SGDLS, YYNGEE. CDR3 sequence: CASSVGPGVHQETQYF. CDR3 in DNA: TGTGCCAGCAGCGTAGGCCCAGGGGTTCACCAAGAGACCCAGTACTTC.

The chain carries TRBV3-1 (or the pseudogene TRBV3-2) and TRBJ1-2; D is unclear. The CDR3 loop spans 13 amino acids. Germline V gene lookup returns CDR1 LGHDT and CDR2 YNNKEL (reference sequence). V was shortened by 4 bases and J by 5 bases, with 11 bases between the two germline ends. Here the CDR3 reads CASSLHGPYGYTF. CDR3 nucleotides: TGTGCCAGCAGCCTCCATGGGCCGTATGGCTACACCTTC.

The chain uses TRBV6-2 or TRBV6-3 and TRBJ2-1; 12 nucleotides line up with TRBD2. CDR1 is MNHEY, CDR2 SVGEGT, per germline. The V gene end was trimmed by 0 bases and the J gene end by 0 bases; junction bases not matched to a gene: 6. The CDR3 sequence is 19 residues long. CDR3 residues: CASSYSRTSGVSSYNEQFF. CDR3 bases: TGTGCCAGCAGTTACTCACGGACTAGCGGGGTGAGCTCCTACAATGAGCAGTTCTTC.